Below are 12 T cell receptor beta chains sequenced from a single sample in a study of cytomegalovirus exposure and HLA in healthy donors. In the PCR, 60 Vbeta and 13 Jbeta primers were used. The protocol was immunoSEQ multiplex PCR, while the TCRdb copy is restricted to in-frame clones and leaves out a portion. The sample holds about 180,000 clones; approximately 72% are singletons and the top ten take 2% to 2.5%. Sequenced: PBMCs. The receptors were sampled from a human donor in good health.

The chain links TRBV5-4 to TRBJ2-5; the match to TRBD2 covers 7 bases. J was trimmed by 5 bases and V by 1 base; bases with no gene match: 5. CDR3 length equals 14 residues. In germline, CDR1 is SGHNT, CDR2 YYREEE (reference sequence). The CDR3 DNA reads TGTGCCAGCAGCTTGTTCGGGGGGAGGGAGACCCAGTACTTC. Amino acids: CASSLFGGRETQYF.

V is TRBV18 and J is TRBJ1-6; TRBD1 might be the D (5 bases). Trimming shortened V by 2 bases and J by 7 bases, and 12 bases separated the two germline ends. This CDR3 comprises 15 residues. Germline V gives CDR1 KGHSH, CDR2 LQKENI. The CDR3 nucleotides read TGTGCCAGCTCACCAATAGGGGTAGAGAATTCACCCCTCCACTTT. As protein: CASSPIGVENSPLHF.

This rearrangement joins TRBV5-4 to TRBJ2-7; 13 bases match TRBD2. V shed 4 bases, J shed 3 bases, and the junction held 4 bases outside the gene matches. The CDR3 runs 15 residues. Germline lookup yields CDR1 SGHNT and CDR2 YYREEE (reference sequence). CDR3: CASSPGLAGDYEQYF. CDR3 DNA: TGTGCCAGCAGCCCAGGACTAGCGGGGGACTACGAGCAGTACTTC.

This rearrangement joins TRBV5-4 to TRBJ1-5, with a weak D call TRBD1 (6 bases). The CDR3 is made up of 16 amino acids. V was clipped by 1 base and J by 1 base, with 12 bases between them. Germline CDR1 and CDR2: SGHNT and YYREEE (reference sequence). The CDR3 loop reads CASSLKGRGSNQPQHF. The CDR3 DNA follows: TGTGCCAGCAGCTTGAAGGGGAGGGGGAGCAATCAGCCCCAGCATTTT. The full variable domain, its missing parts supplied by reference TRBV5-4 and TRBJ1-5, is ETGVTQSPTHLIKTRGQQVTLRCSSQSGHNTVSWYQQALGQGPQFIFQYYREEENGRGNFPPRFSGLQFPNYSSELNVNALELDDSALYLCASSLKGRGSNQPQHFGDGTRLSIL.

This clone occurred a few times. V usage is TRBV4-1 and J usage is TRBJ2-3; 9 nucleotides align to TRBD2. CDR1 is MGHRA, CDR2 YSYEKL, per germline. The CDR3 spans 15 residues. V lost 11 bases to trimming and J lost 2 bases; unmatched junction nucleotides: 11. The CDR3 region is CASVAGVSSTDTQYF. The DNA of the CDR3 is TGCGCCTCAGTAGCGGGGGTGAGCTCCACAGATACGCAGTATTTT.

The chain couples TRBV5-1 to TRBJ2-3; TRBD2 matches at 8 bases. The V and J ends lost 4 bases and 1 base, in that order; junction bases with no gene match: 5. The CDR3 consists of 15 residues. CDR1 and CDR2 from the germline V gene are SGHRS and YFSETQ. CDR3 sequence: CASSRGGVGTDTQYF. The CDR3, as DNA: TGCGCCAGCAGCCGGGGGGGGGTTGGCACAGATACGCAGTATTTT.

The rearrangement joins TRBV11-2 to TRBJ2-7, with D unresolved. The CDR3 runs to 13 residues. Trimming cost V 5 bases and J 6 bases, with 14 bases left between them. Germline V gives CDR1 SGHAT, CDR2 FQNNGV. CDR3 in DNA: TGTGCCAGCAGCCCCGGCGCCCGCGGCGAGCAGTACTTC. This encodes CASSPGARGEQYF.

This sequence joins TRBV5-1 and TRBJ1-6, with D tentatively TRBD1 (5 bases). The CDR3 has 16 amino acids. Trimming shortened V by 0 bases and J by 7 bases, and 14 bases separated the two germline ends. Germline V gene sequence: CDR1 SGHRS, CDR2 YFSETQ. The CDR3 nucleotides are TGCGCCAGCAGCTTGGCCGGGGGAATTGCGAATTCACCCCTCCACTTT. Protein product: CASSLAGGIANSPLHF.

The V gene is TRBV5-1, the J gene TRBJ1-1; 7 bases align to TRBD1. The V and J ends lost 4 bases and 4 bases, in that order; junction bases with no gene match: 7. Germline V CDR1 and CDR2: SGHRS, YFSETQ. The CDR3 extends over 14 amino acids. The CDR3 is CASSPGGTVTEAFF. In DNA form, the CDR3 reads TGCGCCAGCAGCCCCGGCGGGACAGTCACTGAAGCTTTCTTT. Full variable domain (rest looked up from reference TRBV5-1 and TRBJ1-1): KAGVTQTPRYLIKTRGQQVTLSCSPISGHRSVSWYQQTPGQGLQFLFEYFSETQRNKGNFPGRFSGRQFSNSRSEMNVSTLELGDSALYLCASSPGGTVTEAFFGQGTRLTVV.

CDR3 sequence reads: CASSPGPGQGVISGNTIYF. CDR3 nucleotides: TGCGCCAGCAGCCCCGGACCGGGACAGGGTGTAATTTCTGGAAACACCATATATTTT. The genes are TRBV5-1 and TRBJ1-3; 9 bases are a match to TRBD1. Trimming removed 4 bases from V and 1 base from J; junction bases left unmatched: 15. Germline CDR1 is SGHRS and CDR2 is YFSETQ. There are 19 residues in the CDR3.

A few counts support this clone. The chain uses TRBV6-5 and TRBJ1-6, with unresolved D. CDR1 and CDR2 (germline): MNHEY, SVGAGI. Deletions cut 2 bases from V and 5 bases from J, with 4 bases between. CDR3 length: 13 residues. The CDR3 protein is CASSYGHNSPLHF. As DNA, the CDR3 is TGTGCCAGCAGTTACGGGCATAATTCACCCCTCCACTTT.

This chain's CDR3 is CASSLTGTGDQPQHF. The CDR3 DNA sequence: TGCGCCAGCAGCTTGACCGGGACAGGGGATCAGCCCCAGCATTTT. The genes are TRBV5-1 and TRBJ1-5; the match to TRBD1 covers 10 bases. CDR1 and CDR2 (germline): SGHRS, YFSETQ. The CDR3 is made up of 15 amino acids. V lost 1 base and J lost 5; bases outside the gene matches: 3.